The 14 T cell receptor beta chains below come from one sample, sequenced in a study of T cells in localized non-small cell lung cancer. Produced via immunoSEQ multiplex PCR; TCRdb's table is partial and in-frame only. The sample includes about 76,000 clones, 65% to 85% of them seen just once. This material consisted of peripheral blood, taken before any cancer treatment. These receptors all come from a female donor at least 60 years old with stage I lung adenocarcinoma.

Here the CDR3 reads CASKVDGGNTEAFF. For the CDR3, the DNA is TGTGCCAGCAAGGTAGACGGGGGGAACACTGAAGCTTTCTTT. This chain connects TRBV2 to TRBJ1-1; possibly TRBD1 for D (5 bases). CDR3 size: 14 residues. The germline V and J ends were trimmed by 7 bases and 1 base, with 13 bases remaining between them. In germline, CDR1 is SNHLY, CDR2 FYNNEI.

The chain couples TRBV7-9 to TRBJ2-7; TRBD2 matches 10 bases. The CDR3 length is 15 residues. Germline V gene sequence: CDR1 SEHNR, CDR2 FQNEAQ (reference sequence). V lost 1 base and J lost 3; bases outside the gene matches: 3. This CDR3 reads CASSLEASGGYEQYF. The CDR3 DNA reads as TGTGCCAGCAGCTTAGAGGCTAGCGGGGGCTACGAGCAGTACTTC.

The chain employs TRBV29-1 and TRBJ2-1; TRBD2 matches at 8 bases. Germline V gene lookup returns CDR1 SQVTM and CDR2 ANQGSEA. Trimming took 5 bases from V and 13 from J; bases not matched to a gene: 10. This CDR3 has 12 residues. CDR3: CSVLRIRGGQFF. In DNA form, the CDR3 reads TGCAGCGTTCTGAGAATCCGGGGGGGACAGTTCTTC.

V gene TRBV5-1 combines with J gene TRBJ2-2; 7 nucleotides line up with TRBD2. Germline CDR1 reads SGHRS; CDR2 reads YFSETQ. CDR3 length equals 14 residues. After removal of 4 bases from V and 4 bases from J, the junction contained 4 bases not matched to a gene. The CDR3 reads CASSSGEGTGELFF. The CDR3 nucleotides read TGCGCCAGCAGCAGCGGGGAGGGCACCGGGGAGCTGTTTTTT.

Notes on this clone: Relative to the germline gene, one junction end is altered; a read error may explain this. V and J are TRBV7-7 and TRBJ2-7; TRBD1 matches 10 bases. The CDR3 totals 18 residues. In germline, CDR1 is SSHAT, CDR2 FNYEAQ (reference sequence). The CDR3 coding sequence is TGTGCTAGCACCCCGGGACAGGGGCCGTATGAGAGCTCCTACGAGCAGTACTTC. Translating gives CASTPGQGPYESSYEQYF. Using reference TRBV7-7 and TRBJ2-7 for the parts outside the CDR3, the full variable domain is GAGVSQSPRYKVTKRGQDVTLRCDPISSHATLYWYQQALGQGPEFLTYFNYEAQPDKSGLPSDRFSAERPEGSISTLTIQRTEQRDSAMYRCASTPGQGPYESSYEQYFGPGTRLTVT.

The gene calls are TRBV5-1 and TRBJ2-1; D might be TRBD1 or TRBD2, each matching 5 bases. The ends were cut back, 7 bases at V and 0 bases at J, with 17 bases in the middle. The CDR3 covers 16 residues. Germline V CDR1 and CDR2: SGHRS, YFSETQ. The CDR3 sequence: CASRPSGADSYNEQFF. CDR3 bases: TGCGCCAGCCGCCCATCCGGGGCCGACTCCTACAATGAGCAGTTCTTC.

The chain uses TRBV11-2 and TRBJ2-1; the D is unclear. CDR1 is SGHAT and CDR2 is FQNNGV in the germline V gene. V was clipped by 3 bases and J by 9 bases, with 9 bases between them. The CDR3 extends over 12 amino acids. CDR3 region: CASSLTRREQFF. The CDR3 DNA follows: TGTGCCAGCAGCTTGACGAGGCGTGAGCAGTTCTTC.

The V and J genes are TRBV11-2 and TRBJ2-4; D is possibly TRBD1 or TRBD2 (6 bases each). Germline lookup yields CDR1 SGHAT and CDR2 FQNNGV. V lost 5 bases and J 0 bases, leaving 20 bases between the germline ends. CDR3 length: 18 amino acids. The CDR3 here is CASSLPRGTTLAKNIQYF. CDR3 nucleotide sequence: TGTGCCAGCAGCCTCCCTCGGGGGACAACCTTAGCCAAAAACATTCAGTACTTC.

This chain links TRBV2 with TRBJ2-3; D tentatively fits TRBD1 or TRBD2 (5 bases each). V gave up 5 bases and J gave up 8 bases, with 20 bases separating them. The CDR3 is 15 amino acids. From germline, CDR1 is SNHLY and CDR2 FYNNEI. The CDR3 here is CASSLRGGPAATQYF. The CDR3 nucleotides are TGTGCCAGCAGTCTGCGTGGGGGACCGGCGGCTACGCAGTATTTT.

This chain links TRBV6-5 with TRBJ2-1; no clear D gene. The germline V and J ends were trimmed by 5 bases and 5 bases, with 13 bases remaining between them. Germline CDR1 is MNHEY and CDR2 is SVGAGI. There are 14 residues in the CDR3. The CDR3 DNA sequence: TGTGCCAGCAGTGTACCAGGCAGAGACAATGAGCAGTTCTTC. Protein sequence: CASSVPGRDNEQFF.

This sequence joins TRBV6-1 and TRBJ2-1, with no clear D. CDR3 length: 15 amino acids. The germline V and J ends were trimmed by 6 bases and 8 bases, with 20 bases remaining between them. CDR1 and CDR2 (germline): MNHNS, SASEGT. In nucleotides, the CDR3 is TGTGCCAGCAGGTCCAGCCGCCTGGGTGGCGATGAGCAGTTCTTC. It codes for CASRSSRLGGDEQFF.

The chain links TRBV11-3 to TRBJ2-7, with a tentative D call TRBD1 (6 bases). This CDR3 has 14 amino acids. Germline V gene data show CDR1 as SGHNT and CDR2 as YENEEA. Trimming shortened V by 6 bases and J by 3 bases, and 15 bases separated the two germline ends. The chain's CDR3 is CASSSKTGSYEQYF. The CDR3 DNA is TGTGCCAGCAGTTCCAAGACAGGAAGCTACGAGCAGTACTTC. The full variable domain, in which reference TRBV11-3 and TRBJ2-7 provide the parts outside the CDR3, is EAGVVQSPRYKIIEKKQPVAFWCNPISGHNTLYWYLQNLGQGPELLIRYENEEAVDDSQLPKDRFSAERLKGVDSTLKIQPAELGDSAVYLCASSSKTGSYEQYFGPGTRLTVT.

J is TRBJ2-3 and V is TRBV7-9; D gene ambiguous. This CDR3 is built from 14 residues. The germline V and J ends were trimmed by 5 bases and 5 bases, with 14 bases remaining between them. CDR1 is SEHNR and CDR2 is FQNEAQ in the germline V gene (reference sequence). Here the CDR3 reads CASSPPARVDTQYF. The CDR3 coding sequence is TGTGCCAGCAGCCCTCCGGCTCGAGTAGATACGCAGTATTTT.

The genes are TRBV19 and TRBJ1-2, with TRBD1 matching 12 bases. Trimming removed 5 bases from V and 5 bases from J; junction bases left unmatched: 12. This CDR3 contains 17 residues. Per the germline V gene, CDR1 is LNHDA and CDR2 is SQIVND (reference sequence). This chain's CDR3 is CASSLTRDRGLGYGYTF. Here the CDR3 DNA reads TGTGCCAGTAGTCTAACCCGGGACAGGGGGCTGGGGTATGGCTACACCTTC.